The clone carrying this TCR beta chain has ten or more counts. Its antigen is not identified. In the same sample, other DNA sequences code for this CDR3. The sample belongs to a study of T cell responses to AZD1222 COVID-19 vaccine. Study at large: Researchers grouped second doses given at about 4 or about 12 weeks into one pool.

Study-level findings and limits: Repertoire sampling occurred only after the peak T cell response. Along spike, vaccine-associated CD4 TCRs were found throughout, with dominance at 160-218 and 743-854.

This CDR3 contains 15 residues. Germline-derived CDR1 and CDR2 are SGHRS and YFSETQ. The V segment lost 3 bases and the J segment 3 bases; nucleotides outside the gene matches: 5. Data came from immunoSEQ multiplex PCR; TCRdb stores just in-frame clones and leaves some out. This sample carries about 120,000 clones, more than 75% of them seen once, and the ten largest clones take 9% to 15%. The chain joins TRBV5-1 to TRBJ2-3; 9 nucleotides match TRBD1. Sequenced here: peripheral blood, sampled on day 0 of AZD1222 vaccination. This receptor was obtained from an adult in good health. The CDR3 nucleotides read TGCGCCAGCAGCTCCACAGGGGGCAGGACAGATACGCAGTATTTT. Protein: CASSSTGGRTDTQYF.